Detailed here is one TCR beta chain. Its antigen remains unknown. As for time point: pre-treatment sample, taken before nivolumab and TIL therapy. Pleural nodules or supraclavicular lymph nodes made up most of the excised metastases sampled. Progressing patients received lymphodepletion, expanded TIL infusion and IL-2. The immunoSEQ assay was v3. TCRdb's copy holds only in-frame clones and misses some; the assay was immunoSEQ multiplex PCR. Here the sample spans about 6,100 clones, about 61% being singletons. CDR3 size: 14 residues. Germline values: CDR1 GTSNPN, CDR2 SVGIG (reference sequence). V trimming: 5 bases; J trimming: 4 bases; junction bases outside the gene matches: 8. This specimen belongs to a study of TIL therapy for anti-PD-1-resistant metastatic lung cancer. Study-wide points: Compared with baseline intratumoral T cells, expanded TIL cultures were more clonal and less diverse (about 5.8% vs 31%).

This specimen was tumor tissue, taken at baseline. This sequence joins TRBV30 and TRBJ1-3, with 7 bases aligning to TRBD1. This receptor was obtained from a person aged 30 to 80 with non-small cell lung cancer. CDR3 nucleotide sequence: TGTGCCTGGCAGCCCCCGGGACAGGGAAACACCATATATTTT. This encodes CAWQPPGQGNTIYF.